The rows below give T cell receptor beta chains drawn from one sample of a study of T cell responses to AZD1222 COVID-19 vaccine. Assay used: immunoSEQ multiplex PCR; TCRdb lists only in-frame clones, some missing. Among roughly 170,000 clones, around nine tenths were seen once, and the ten largest hold 0.49%. Specimen: peripheral blood, collected on day 0 of AZD1222 vaccination. All receptors derive from an adult in good health. CDR3s include the opening cysteine and the closing phenylalanine or tryptophan. The order of the fields is J gene, D gene, clone size, V gene, CDR3 protein, CDR3 DNA. The D gene is left open where the match is weak. Clone size is not always given. Where it is, it says once, few, many or a class for expanded clones.

J: TRBJ1-1; D: -; size: -; V: TRBV7-2; CDR3: CASSLATGGVVGTEAFF; DNA: TGTGCCAGCAGCTTAGCGACGGGGGGGGTAGTCGGCACTGAAGCTTTCTTT
J: TRBJ2-3; D: TRBD1; size: -; V: TRBV2; CDR3: CASSEGQILTDTQYF; DNA: TGTGCCAGCAGTGAGGGACAGATCCTCACAGATACGCAGTATTTT
J: TRBJ2-7; D: -; size: -; V: TRBV12-3/TRBV12-4; CDR3: CASSLDGGYEQYF; DNA: TGTGCCAGCAGTTTAGACGGTGGCTACGAGCAGTACTTC
J: TRBJ1-6; D: TRBD1; size: -; V: TRBV27; CDR3: CASSFRTGGRNNSPLHF; DNA: TGTGCCAGCAGTTTCCGGACAGGGGGCAGGAATAATTCACCCCTCCACTTT
J: TRBJ1-4; D: TRBD1; size: few; V: TRBV5-1; CDR3: CASSPDRPNEKLFF; DNA: TGCGCCAGCAGTCCGGACAGGCCAAATGAAAAACTGTTTTTT
J: TRBJ2-2; D: -; size: -; V: TRBV7-2; CDR3: CASSSGRGVGELFF; DNA: TGTGCCAGCAGCTCCGGCAGGGGGGTCGGGGAGCTGTTTTTT
J: TRBJ2-7; D: TRBD2; size: -; V: TRBV25-1; CDR3: CASSFSGTHEQYF; DNA: TGTGCCAGCAGTTTTAGCGGGACCCACGAGCAGTACTTC
J: TRBJ1-5; D: TRBD1; size: -; V: TRBV9; CDR3: CASSKGGGNQPQHF; DNA: TGTGCCAGCAGCAAAGGGGGCGGCAATCAGCCCCAGCATTTT
J: TRBJ2-7; D: -; size: -; V: TRBV21-1; CDR3: CASSGRDFPSYEQYF; DNA: TGTGCCAGCAGCGGCCGGGACTTTCCCTCTTACGAGCAGTACTTC
J: TRBJ1-3; D: -; size: once; V: TRBV9; CDR3: CASSVGGRSGNTIYF; DNA: TGTGCCAGCAGCGTAGGGGGACGCTCTGGAAACACCATATATTTT
J: TRBJ1-4; D: -; size: -; V: TRBV4-2; CDR3: CASSQDRGFVTTNEKLFF; DNA: TGTGCCAGCAGCCAAGATCGAGGGTTCGTCACAACTAATGAAAAACTGTTTTTT
J: TRBJ2-5; D: TRBD1; size: -; V: TRBV2; CDR3: CASFRDRGLGETQYF; DNA: TGTGCCAGTTTCCGGGACAGGGGGCTTGGGGAGACCCAGTACTTC
J: TRBJ1-1; D: -; size: -; V: TRBV11-1; CDR3: CASSLVGGVAEAFF; DNA: TGTGCCAGCAGCTTAGTAGGGGGAGTGGCTGAAGCTTTCTTT
J: TRBJ1-6; D: -; size: -; V: TRBV6-5; CDR3: CASSLQGSPNSPLHF; DNA: TGTGCCAGCAGTCTACAGGGAAGCCCTAATTCACCCCTCCACTTT
J: TRBJ2-7; D: -; size: -; V: TRBV7-9; CDR3: CASSLRGEQYF; DNA: TGTGCCAGCAGCTTGCGGGGCGAGCAGTACTTC
J: TRBJ1-5; D: -; size: -; V: TRBV15; CDR3: CATSRITTNPNQPQHF; DNA: TGTGCCACCAGCAGAATCACAACCAACCCTAATCAGCCCCAGCATTTT
J: TRBJ1-4; D: -; size: -; V: TRBV27; CDR3: CASSVRFATNEKLFF; DNA: TGTGCCAGCAGTGTTCGGTTTGCAACTAATGAAAAACTGTTTTTT
J: TRBJ2-5; D: -; size: -; V: TRBV30; CDR3: CAWSRSNGETQYF; DNA: TGTGCCTGGAGTCGGTCCAACGGGGAGACCCAGTACTTC
J: TRBJ1-6; D: TRBD1; size: -; V: TRBV20-1; CDR3: CSASLGQGAPLHF; DNA: TGCAGTGCTAGTCTCGGACAGGGAGCACCCCTCCACTTT
J: TRBJ1-4; D: -; size: -; V: TRBV19; CDR3: CASSNLDGAGNEKLFF; DNA: TGTGCCAGTAGTAACCTGGACGGAGCTGGTAATGAAAAACTGTTTTTT
J: TRBJ1-3; D: TRBD1; size: -; V: TRBV5-1; CDR3: CASSLTWGEPGQISGNTIYF; DNA: TGCGCCAGCAGCTTAACCTGGGGGGAACCGGGACAGATCTCTGGAAACACCATATATTTT
J: TRBJ1-4; D: TRBD1; size: -; V: TRBV18; CDR3: CASSPGQGANEKLFF; DNA: TGTGCCAGCTCACCGGGACAGGGGGCTAATGAAAAACTGTTTTTT
J: TRBJ2-7; D: TRBD2; size: -; V: TRBV3-1/TRBV3-2; CDR3: CASSLSGTSGEQYF; DNA: TGTGCCAGCAGCCTTTCCGGGACTAGCGGGGAGCAGTACTTC
J: TRBJ1-2; D: -; size: -; V: TRBV4-1; CDR3: CASSERGQPLYGYTF; DNA: TGCGCCAGCAGCGAACGAGGGCAGCCCCTCTATGGCTACACCTTC
J: TRBJ2-2; D: -; size: -; V: TRBV30; CDR3: CAWSVLRTNTGELFF; DNA: TGTGCCTGGAGTGTATTACGGACAAACACCGGGGAGCTGTTTTTT
J: TRBJ1-6; D: -; size: -; V: TRBV7-2; CDR3: CASSTRDWLNSPLHF; DNA: TGTGCCAGCAGCACCCGGGACTGGCTCAATTCACCCCTCCACTTT
J: TRBJ1-1; D: TRBD1; size: -; V: TRBV7-9; CDR3: CASSFRTGKDTEAFF; DNA: TGTGCCAGCAGCTTTCGGACAGGGAAGGACACTGAAGCTTTCTTT
J: TRBJ1-1; D: TRBD1; size: -; V: TRBV7-3; CDR3: CASSSTGELGEAFF; DNA: TGTGCTAGCAGCTCTACAGGGGAATTGGGTGAAGCTTTCTTT
J: TRBJ1-2; D: TRBD1; size: -; V: TRBV18; CDR3: CASSPRQGEGSYGYTF; DNA: TGTGCCAGCTCACCCCGACAGGGGGAAGGTAGCTATGGCTACACCTTC
J: TRBJ1-6; D: -; size: -; V: TRBV28; CDR3: CASSLTGRGALHF; DNA: TGTGCCAGCAGTTTGACAGGCCGAGGGGCCCTCCACTTT
J: TRBJ2-7; D: -; size: -; V: TRBV27; CDR3: CASRGSGYEQYF; DNA: TGTGCCAGCAGGGGTAGCGGATACGAGCAGTACTTC
J: TRBJ2-7; D: -; size: -; V: TRBV21-1; CDR3: CASSTRQGPYEQYF; DNA: TGTGCCAGCAGCACCCGACAGGGACCATACGAGCAGTACTTC
J: TRBJ1-1; D: TRBD1; size: few; V: TRBV28; CDR3: CASSLLGTGGRSDTEAFF; DNA: TGTGCCAGCAGTTTATTGGGGACAGGGGGCAGGTCGGACACTGAAGCTTTCTTT
J: TRBJ2-5; D: -; size: few; V: TRBV6-2/TRBV6-3; CDR3: CASSRQGRETQYF; DNA: TGTGCCAGCAGTCGCCAGGGCAGAGAGACCCAGTACTTC
J: TRBJ2-1; D: TRBD2; size: -; V: TRBV28; CDR3: CASSPGTSGGYNEQFF; DNA: TGTGCCAGCAGTCCGGGGACTAGCGGAGGGTACAATGAGCAGTTCTTC
J: TRBJ1-1; D: TRBD1; size: few; V: TRBV19; CDR3: CASSIRDRGKKTEAFF; DNA: TGTGCCAGTAGTATCCGGGACAGAGGGAAGAAAACTGAAGCTTTCTTT